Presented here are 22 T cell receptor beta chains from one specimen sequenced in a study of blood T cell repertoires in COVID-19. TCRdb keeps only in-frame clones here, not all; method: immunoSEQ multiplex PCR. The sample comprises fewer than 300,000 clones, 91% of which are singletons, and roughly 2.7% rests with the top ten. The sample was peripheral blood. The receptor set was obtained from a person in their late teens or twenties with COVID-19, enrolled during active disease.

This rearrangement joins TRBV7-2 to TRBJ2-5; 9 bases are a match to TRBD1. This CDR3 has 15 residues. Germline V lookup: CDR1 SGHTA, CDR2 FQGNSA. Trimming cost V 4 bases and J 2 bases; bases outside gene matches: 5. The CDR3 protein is CASSSGQGRQETQYF. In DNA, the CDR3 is TGTGCCAGCAGCTCGGGACAGGGAAGGCAAGAGACCCAGTACTTC.

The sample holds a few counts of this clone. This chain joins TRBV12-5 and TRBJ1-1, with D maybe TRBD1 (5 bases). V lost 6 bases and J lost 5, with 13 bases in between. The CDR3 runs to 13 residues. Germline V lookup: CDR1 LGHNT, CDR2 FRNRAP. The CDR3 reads CASGFGGGTEAFF. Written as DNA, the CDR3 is TGTGCTAGTGGCTTTGGCGGGGGTACTGAAGCTTTCTTT.

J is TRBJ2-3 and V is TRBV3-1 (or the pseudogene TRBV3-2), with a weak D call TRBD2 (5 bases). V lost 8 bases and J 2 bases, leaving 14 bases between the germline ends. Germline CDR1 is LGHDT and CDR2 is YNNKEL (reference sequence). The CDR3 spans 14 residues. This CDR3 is CASCGSADTDTQYF. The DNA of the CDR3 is TGTGCCAGCTGCGGGTCCGCAGACACAGATACGCAGTATTTT.

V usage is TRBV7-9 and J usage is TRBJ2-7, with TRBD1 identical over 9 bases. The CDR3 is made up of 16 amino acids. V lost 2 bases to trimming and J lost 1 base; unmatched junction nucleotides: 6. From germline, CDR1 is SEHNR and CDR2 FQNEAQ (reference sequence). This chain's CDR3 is CASSLLGQGDSYEQYF. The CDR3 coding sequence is TGTGCCAGCAGCTTATTGGGACAGGGCGATTCCTACGAGCAGTACTTC.

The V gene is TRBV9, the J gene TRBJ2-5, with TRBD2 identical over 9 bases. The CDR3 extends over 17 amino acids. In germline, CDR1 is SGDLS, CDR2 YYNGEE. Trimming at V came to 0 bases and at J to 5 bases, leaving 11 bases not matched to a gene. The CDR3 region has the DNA TGTGCCAGCAGCGTAGGGCCAGCGGGAGGAACTTTGGAGACCCAGTACTTC. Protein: CASSVGPAGGTLETQYF.

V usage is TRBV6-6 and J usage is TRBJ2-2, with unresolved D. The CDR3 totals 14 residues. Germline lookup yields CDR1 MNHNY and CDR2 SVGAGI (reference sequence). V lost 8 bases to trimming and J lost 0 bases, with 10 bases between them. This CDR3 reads CASRVPANTGELFF. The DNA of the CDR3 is TGTGCCAGCCGGGTCCCCGCGAACACCGGGGAGCTGTTTTTT.

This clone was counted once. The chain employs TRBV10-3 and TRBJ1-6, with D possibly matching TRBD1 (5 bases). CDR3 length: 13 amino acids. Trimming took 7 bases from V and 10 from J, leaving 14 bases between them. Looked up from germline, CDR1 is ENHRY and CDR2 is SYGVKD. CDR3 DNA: TGTGCCATCACAGCAGGGCCTGGCTCACCCCTCCACTTT. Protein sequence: CAITAGPGSPLHF.

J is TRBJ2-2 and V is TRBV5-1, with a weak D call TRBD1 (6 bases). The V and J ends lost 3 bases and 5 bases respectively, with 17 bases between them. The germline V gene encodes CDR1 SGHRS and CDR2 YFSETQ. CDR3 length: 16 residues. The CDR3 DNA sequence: TGCGCCAGCAGCTCCTCCGCCCTAGGGGGTACCGGGGAGCTGTTTTTT. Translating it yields CASSSSALGGTGELFF.

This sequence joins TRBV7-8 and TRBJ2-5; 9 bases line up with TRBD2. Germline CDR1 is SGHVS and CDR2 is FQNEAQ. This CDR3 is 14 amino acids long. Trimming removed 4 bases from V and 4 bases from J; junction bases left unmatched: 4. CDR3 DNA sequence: TGTGCCAGCAGCTCCTTAGCGGGAGCAGAGACCCAGTACTTC. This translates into CASSSLAGAETQYF.

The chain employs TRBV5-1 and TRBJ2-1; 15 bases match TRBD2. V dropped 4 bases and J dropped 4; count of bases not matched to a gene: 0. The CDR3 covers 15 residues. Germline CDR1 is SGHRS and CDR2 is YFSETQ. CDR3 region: CASSGLAGGYNEQFF. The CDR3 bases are TGCGCCAGCAGCGGACTAGCGGGAGGGTACAATGAGCAGTTCTTC.

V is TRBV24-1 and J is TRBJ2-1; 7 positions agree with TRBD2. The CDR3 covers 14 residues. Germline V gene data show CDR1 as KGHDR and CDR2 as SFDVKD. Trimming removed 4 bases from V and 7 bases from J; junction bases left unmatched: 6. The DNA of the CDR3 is TGTGCCACCAGTGACCAGAGGGGAGGGAATGAGCAGTTCTTC. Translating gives CATSDQRGGNEQFF.

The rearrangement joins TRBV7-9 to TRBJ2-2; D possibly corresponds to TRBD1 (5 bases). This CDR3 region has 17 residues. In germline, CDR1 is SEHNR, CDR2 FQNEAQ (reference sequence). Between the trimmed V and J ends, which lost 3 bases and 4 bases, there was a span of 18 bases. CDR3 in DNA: TGTGCCAGCAGCTTTGACTCCCTACAGGATTTCACCGGGGAGCTGTTTTTT. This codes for CASSFDSLQDFTGELFF.

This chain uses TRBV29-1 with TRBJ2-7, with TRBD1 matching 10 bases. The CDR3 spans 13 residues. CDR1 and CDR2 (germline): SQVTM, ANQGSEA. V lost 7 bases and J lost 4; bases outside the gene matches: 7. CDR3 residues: CSAAPGQGYEQYF. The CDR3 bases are TGCAGCGCTGCACCGGGACAGGGGTACGAGCAGTACTTC.

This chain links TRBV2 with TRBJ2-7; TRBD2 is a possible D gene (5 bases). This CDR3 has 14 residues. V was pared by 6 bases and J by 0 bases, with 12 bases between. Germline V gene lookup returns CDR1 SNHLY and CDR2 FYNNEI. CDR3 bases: TGTGCCAGCAGAGGAGGACCGCTCTCCTACGAGCAGTACTTC. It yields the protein CASRGGPLSYEQYF.

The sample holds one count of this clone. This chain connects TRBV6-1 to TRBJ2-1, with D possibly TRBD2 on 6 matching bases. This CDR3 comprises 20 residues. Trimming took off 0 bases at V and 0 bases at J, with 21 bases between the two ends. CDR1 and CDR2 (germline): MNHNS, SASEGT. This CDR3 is CASSEARALAASSSYNEQFF. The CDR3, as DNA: TGTGCCAGCAGTGAAGCGCGGGCTTTAGCGGCTTCAAGCTCCTACAATGAGCAGTTCTTC.

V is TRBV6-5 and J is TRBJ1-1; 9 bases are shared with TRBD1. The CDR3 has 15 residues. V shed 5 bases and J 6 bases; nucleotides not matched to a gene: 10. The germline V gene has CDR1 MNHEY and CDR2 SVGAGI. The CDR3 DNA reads TGTGCCAGCAGTAGCATGACAGGGGGGAGGCCTGAAGCTTTCTTT. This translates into CASSSMTGGRPEAFF.

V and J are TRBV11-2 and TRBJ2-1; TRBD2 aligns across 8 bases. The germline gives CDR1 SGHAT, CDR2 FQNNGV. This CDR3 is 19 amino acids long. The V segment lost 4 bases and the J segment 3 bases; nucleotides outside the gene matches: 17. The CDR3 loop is CASSSAQTSSGLHYNEQFF. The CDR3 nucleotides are TGTGCCAGCAGCTCGGCCCAAACGTCTAGCGGGCTTCACTACAATGAGCAGTTCTTC.

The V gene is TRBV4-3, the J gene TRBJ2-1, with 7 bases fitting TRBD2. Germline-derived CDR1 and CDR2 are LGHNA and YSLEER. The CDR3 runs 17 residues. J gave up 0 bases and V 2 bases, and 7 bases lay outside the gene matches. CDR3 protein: CASSQKTSRSSYNEQFF. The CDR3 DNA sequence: TGCGCCAGCAGCCAAAAGACTAGCAGGAGCTCCTACAATGAGCAGTTCTTC.

The CDR3, as DNA: TGTGCCAGCAGTCCGACAGGGGGCCATAGCTATGGCTACACCTTC. Its protein is CASSPTGGHSYGYTF. The chain uses TRBV5-6 and TRBJ1-2, with TRBD1 matching 10 bases. The CDR3 contains 15 residues. Germline-derived CDR1 and CDR2 are SGHDT and YYEEEE. J lost 4 bases, V lost 5 bases, and 8 bases had no gene match.

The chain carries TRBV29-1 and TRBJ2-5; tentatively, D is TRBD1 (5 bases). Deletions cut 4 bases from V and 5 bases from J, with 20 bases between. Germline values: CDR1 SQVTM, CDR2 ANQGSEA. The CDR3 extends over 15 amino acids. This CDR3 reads CSVASRTPQEETQYF. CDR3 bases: TGCAGCGTTGCCTCCAGGACACCGCAAGAGGAGACCCAGTACTTC.

The CDR3 loop is CSVDTQGGDTQYF. CDR3 coding DNA: TGCAGCGTGGACACCCAAGGGGGAGATACGCAGTATTTT. The chain links TRBV29-1 to TRBJ2-3, with a weak D call TRBD1 (6 bases). Germline CDR1 reads SQVTM; CDR2 reads ANQGSEA. The V gene lost 6 bases and the J gene lost 5 bases, with 15 bases spanning the gap. This CDR3 spans 13 amino acids.

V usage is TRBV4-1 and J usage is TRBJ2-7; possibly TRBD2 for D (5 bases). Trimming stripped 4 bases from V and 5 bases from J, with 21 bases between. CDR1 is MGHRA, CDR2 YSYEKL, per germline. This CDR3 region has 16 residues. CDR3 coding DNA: TGCGCCAGCAGCCGAGGCGCAAGCGGACCGCCGGACGAGCAGTACTTC. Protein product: CASSRGASGPPDEQYF.